This passage covers 20 T cell receptor beta chains from one sample sequenced in a study of shared clonotypes between healthy human individuals. The naive CD8 population came from CD45RO-negative cells selected for CCR7, without terminally differentiated effector memory CD45RA+ cells. The table came from immunoSEQ multiplex PCR; TCRdb's copy has only in-frame clones and leaves some out. The sample includes over 2 million clones, about 95% of them seen just once. Sequencing used naive CD8+ T cells sorted from blood. The source of these receptors is a man in his late teens or twenties in good health.

The chain uses TRBV4-1 and TRBJ2-7; D is unresolved. The CDR3 length is 13 residues. V lost 0 bases and J 3 bases, leaving 6 bases between the germline ends. Germline CDR1 is MGHRA and CDR2 is YSYEKL. The CDR3 region has the DNA TGCGCCAGCAGCCAAGAAGGGTTCTACGAGCAGTACTTC. Translating gives CASSQEGFYEQYF.

The chain carries TRBV30 and TRBJ2-3, with no clear D. This CDR3 has 13 amino acids. The V gene's germline CDR1 is GTSNPN and CDR2 SVGIG (reference sequence). Trimming removed 0 bases from V and 4 bases from J, with 8 bases in between. The CDR3 DNA reads as TGTGCCTGGAGTGTTGTCGGAGCAGATACGCAGTATTTT. It translates to CAWSVVGADTQYF. The whole variable domain, remainder taken from reference TRBV30 and TRBJ2-3, is SQTIHQWPATLVQPVGSPLSLECTVEGTSNPNLYWYRQAAGRGLQLLFYSVGIGQISSEVPQNLSASRPQDRQFILSSKKLLLSDSGFYLCAWSVVGADTQYFGPGTRLTVL.

CDR3 protein: CASSGRLAGGLFF. DNA for the CDR3: TGTGCCAGCAGTGGCCGACTAGCGGGAGGTCTGTTCTTC. V usage is TRBV25-1 and J usage is TRBJ2-1, with 13 nucleotides matching TRBD2. This CDR3 contains 13 residues. With 4 bases clipped from V and 15 bases from J, the junction kept 6 bases outside the gene matches. Germline CDR1 reads MGHDK; CDR2 reads SYGVNS. Together with reference TRBV25-1 and TRBJ2-1, the CDR3 gives the full variable domain: EADIYQTPRYLVIGTGKKITLECSQTMGHDKMYWYQQDPGMELHLIHYSYGVNSTEKGDLSSESTVSRIRTEHFPLTLESARPSHTSQYLCASSGRLAGGLFFGPGTRLTVL.

The chain has TRBV4-1 and TRBJ1-1; weak D call: TRBD1 (5 bases). Between the trimmed V and J ends, which lost 0 bases and 6 bases, there was a span of 23 bases. Germline loops: CDR1 MGHRA, CDR2 YSYEKL. The CDR3 consists of 18 residues. CDR3 sequence: CASSQDWVNKGQVPEAFF. CDR3 coding DNA: TGCGCCAGCAGCCAAGATTGGGTTAATAAGGGGCAAGTGCCTGAAGCTTTCTTT.

V is TRBV5-1 and J is TRBJ2-1, with 8 bases aligning to TRBD1. CDR3 size: 14 residues. V shed 4 bases and J 4 bases; nucleotides not matched to a gene: 4. Germline-derived CDR1 and CDR2 are SGHRS and YFSETQ. This CDR3 reads CASSVGQGYNEQFF. The CDR3 DNA sequence: TGCGCCAGCAGCGTTGGACAGGGTTACAATGAGCAGTTCTTC.

V gene TRBV19 combines with J gene TRBJ1-1; tentative D call: TRBD1 (5 bases). V was pared by 9 bases and J by 3 bases, with 11 bases between. Germline V gene data show CDR1 as LNHDA and CDR2 as SQIVND (reference sequence). The CDR3 has 12 amino acids. The CDR3 DNA reads as TGTGCCAGCCTGGGGGAAGACACTGAAGCTTTCTTT. Translated: CASLGEDTEAFF.

The rearrangement uses TRBV15 and TRBJ1-4, with D maybe TRBD1 (5 bases). Germline assignment: CDR1 LNHNV and CDR2 YYDKDF (reference sequence). Trimming removed 0 bases from V and 7 bases from J, with 12 bases in between. This CDR3 has 15 amino acids. In DNA, the CDR3 is TGTGCCACCAGCAGAGATGGTGGGGGAGGTGAAAAACTGTTTTTT. Protein: CATSRDGGGGEKLFF.

V and J are TRBV4-3 and TRBJ2-4, with D possibly being TRBD1 (5 bases). Germline V gene lookup returns CDR1 LGHNA and CDR2 YSLEER. The CDR3 extends over 17 amino acids. Trimming took 0 bases from V and 1 from J, leaving 13 bases between them. Here the CDR3 DNA reads TGCGCCAGCAGCCAAGAATTCCACTGGGGCGCCAAAAACATTCAGTACTTC. Amino acid sequence: CASSQEFHWGAKNIQYF.

V usage is TRBV7-9 and J usage is TRBJ2-1; D is unresolved. This CDR3 has 13 residues. Trimming took 4 bases from V and 4 from J, leaving 8 bases between them. Looked up from germline, CDR1 is SEHNR and CDR2 is FQNEAQ (reference sequence). The CDR3 sequence: CASSSILYNEQFF. Here the CDR3 DNA reads TGTGCCAGCAGCTCAATTCTTTACAATGAGCAGTTCTTC. Full variable domain (rest looked up from reference TRBV7-9 and TRBJ2-1): DTGVSQNPRHKITKRGQNVTFRCDPISEHNRLYWYRQTLGQGPEFLTYFQNEAQLEKSRLLSDRFSAERPKGSFSTLEIQRTEQGDSAMYLCASSSILYNEQFFGPGTRLTVL.

V and J are TRBV4-1 and TRBJ1-2; no definite D call. The CDR3 extends over 16 amino acids. The V gene's germline CDR1 is MGHRA and CDR2 YSYEKL. The V and J ends lost 0 bases and 2 bases respectively, with 13 bases between them. The CDR3 coding sequence is TGCGCCAGCAGCCAAGATAGGCTAACATTAAACTATGGCTACACCTTC. It codes for CASSQDRLTLNYGYTF.

The V and J genes are TRBV2 and TRBJ1-1; TRBD1 might be the D (6 bases). Trimming cost V 6 bases and J 4 bases, with 15 bases left between them. This CDR3 comprises 14 residues. Germline CDR1 is SNHLY and CDR2 is FYNNEI. CDR3 amino acids: CASRWDTSATEAFF. In DNA, the CDR3 is TGTGCCAGCAGATGGGACACTTCAGCCACTGAAGCTTTCTTT.

The rearrangement joins TRBV4-2 to TRBJ2-3, with TRBD2 matching over 11 bases. CDR1 and CDR2 (germline): LGHNA, YNFKEQ. J lost 2 bases, V lost 4 bases, and 8 bases had no gene match. This CDR3 contains 17 residues. The CDR3 DNA sequence: TGTGCCAGCAGCCGTGAACTAGCGGGGGACCTCACAGATACGCAGTATTTT. It codes for CASSRELAGDLTDTQYF.

The J gene is TRBJ1-5, the V gene TRBV5-8; D is unclear. The CDR3 is made up of 14 amino acids. Trimming removed 0 bases from V and 10 bases from J, with 14 bases in between. Germline V CDR1 and CDR2: SGHTS, YDEGEE. The CDR3 here is CASSLVGPQQPQHF. The CDR3 DNA follows: TGTGCCAGCAGCTTGGTGGGCCCACAACAACCCCAGCATTTT.

V usage is TRBV4-3 and J usage is TRBJ2-5; tentatively, D is TRBD1 (5 bases). Per the germline V gene, CDR1 is LGHNA and CDR2 is YSLEER. The CDR3 extends over 16 amino acids. With 1 base removed from V and 5 bases from J, the gap between germline ends came to 17 bases. The CDR3: CASSQVIDSPGETQYF. The CDR3 DNA follows: TGCGCCAGCAGCCAAGTAATCGACAGCCCTGGGGAGACCCAGTACTTC.

The gene calls are TRBV30 and TRBJ2-7; TRBD2 might be the D (7 bases). CDR1 GTSNPN and CDR2 SVGIG come from the germline V gene (reference sequence). V lost 0 bases, J lost 4 bases, and 13 bases lay in between. The CDR3 sequence is 14 residues long. The CDR3 region has the DNA TGTGCCTGGAGTGTAATGGGGGGGGCTTACGAGCAGTACTTC. Protein: CAWSVMGGAYEQYF.

V and J are TRBV4-1 and TRBJ2-1; the match to TRBD1 covers 7 bases. In germline, CDR1 is MGHRA, CDR2 YSYEKL. This CDR3 contains 15 residues. Trimming at V came to 6 bases and at J to 1 base, leaving 6 bases not matched to a gene. The CDR3: CASRSDRQSYNEQFF. The CDR3 DNA reads as TGCGCCAGCAGGTCGGACAGGCAATCCTACAATGAGCAGTTCTTC.

The chain has TRBV7-2 and TRBJ1-1; 7 positions agree with TRBD1. The CDR3 contains 15 residues. The V gene end was trimmed by 10 bases and the J gene end by 1 base; junction bases not matched to a gene: 12. The germline gives CDR1 SGHTA, CDR2 FQGNSA. The CDR3 region is CATLTTGAENTEAFF. DNA of the CDR3: TGTGCCACGCTTACCACAGGGGCCGAGAACACTGAAGCTTTCTTT.

The gene calls are TRBV2 and TRBJ1-3; 7 nucleotides agree with TRBD1. The CDR3 length is 16 residues. V gave up 1 base and J gave up 1 base; unmatched junction bases: 4. CDR1 and CDR2 from the germline V gene are SNHLY and FYNNEI. This CDR3 is CASSEVGTASGNTIYF. Written as DNA, the CDR3 is TGTGCCAGCAGTGAAGTGGGGACAGCTTCTGGAAACACCATATATTTT.

The chain recombines TRBV4-2 with TRBJ2-3; D is perhaps TRBD2 (5 bases). The CDR3 has 17 residues. CDR1 is LGHNA, CDR2 YNFKEQ, per germline. Trimming pared 1 base from V and 4 bases from J, leaving 18 bases between. Written as DNA, the CDR3 is TGTGCCAGCAGCCAAGGGACTGGAACGGTGCGGGCAGATACGCAGTATTTT. It specifies CASSQGTGTVRADTQYF.

DNA of the CDR3: TGTGCCAGCAGCTCCTCCGACGGACAGGGCACAGATACGCAGTATTTT. It yields the protein CASSSSDGQGTDTQYF. The V and J genes are TRBV7-6 and TRBJ2-3; 7 nucleotides align to TRBD1. The CDR3 has 16 residues. Germline CDR1 SGHVS, CDR2 FNYEAQ. After removal of 4 bases from V and 1 base from J, the junction contained 8 bases not matched to a gene.